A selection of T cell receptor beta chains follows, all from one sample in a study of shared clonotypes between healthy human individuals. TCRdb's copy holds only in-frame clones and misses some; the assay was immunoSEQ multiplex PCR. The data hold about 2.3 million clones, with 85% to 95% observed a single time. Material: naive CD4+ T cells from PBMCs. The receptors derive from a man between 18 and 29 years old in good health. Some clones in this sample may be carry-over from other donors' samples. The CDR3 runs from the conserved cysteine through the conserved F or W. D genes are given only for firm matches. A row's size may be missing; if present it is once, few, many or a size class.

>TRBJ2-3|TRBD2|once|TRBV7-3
TGTGCCAGCAGCTTAGAACTAGCGGGAGGTCCAGATACGCAGTATTTT
CASSLELAGGPDTQYF
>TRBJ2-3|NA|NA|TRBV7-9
TGTGCCAGCAGCTTAGATGGTGGGAGAGGAGATACGCAGTATTTT
CASSLDGGRGDTQYF
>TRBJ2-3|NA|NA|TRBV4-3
TGCGCCAGCAGCCAAGTGGTTACAGCCGGGGTCCCAGATACGCAGTATTTT
CASSQVVTAGVPDTQYF
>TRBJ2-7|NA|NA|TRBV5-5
TGTGCCAGCAGCTCCCTTTCGCGCGATCTTTCCTACGAGCAGTACTTC
CASSSLSRDLSYEQYF
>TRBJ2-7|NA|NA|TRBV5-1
TGCGCCAGCAGCCCCCTAGGGGGGCCCTACGAGCAGTACTTC
CASSPLGGPYEQYF
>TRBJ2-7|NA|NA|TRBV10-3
TGTGCCCGCCGGGGCTCCTACGAGCAGTACTTC
CARRGSYEQYF
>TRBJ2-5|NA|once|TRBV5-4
TGTGCCAGCAGCCCGGACTACCAAGAGACCCAGTACTTC
CASSPDYQETQYF
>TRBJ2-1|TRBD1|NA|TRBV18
TGTGCCAGCTCGCCGTCCCAGGGGGCGCTTAGTGAGCAGTTCTTC
CASSPSQGALSEQFF
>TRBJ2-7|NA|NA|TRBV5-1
TGCGCCAGCAGCTTCGAGGGAGGCGAGCAGTACTTC
CASSFEGGEQYF
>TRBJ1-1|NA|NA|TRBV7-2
TGTGCCAGCAGCTTATTACACCCAGGGTTATCCACTGAAGCTTTCTTT
CASSLLHPGLSTEAFF
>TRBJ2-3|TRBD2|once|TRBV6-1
TGTGCCAGCAGTGAAGCCGGCGGGAGGGGGGTAACGCAGTATTTT
CASSEAGGRGVTQYF
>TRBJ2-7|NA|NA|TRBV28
TGTGCCAGCAGGCTGCGGGACAGCCCCTACGAGCAGTACTTC
CASRLRDSPYEQYF
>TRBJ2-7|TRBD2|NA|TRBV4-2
TGTGCCAGCAGCCTGCCCGGGGCAGCGGGGACCTACGAGCAGTACTTC
CASSLPGAAGTYEQYF
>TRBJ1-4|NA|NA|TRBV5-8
TGTGCCAGCAACCAAATTGGGGGTGAAAAACTGTTTTTT
CASNQIGGEKLFF
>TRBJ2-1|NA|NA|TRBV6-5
TGTGCCAGCAGTTCACGACTCGGTAGCGATGAGCAGTTCTTC
CASSSRLGSDEQFF
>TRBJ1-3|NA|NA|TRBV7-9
TGTGCCAGCAGCATCCAGGGGACCGGGTGGGGCACCATATATTTT
CASSIQGTGWGTIYF
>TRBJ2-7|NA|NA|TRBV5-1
TGCGCCAGCAGCCAGGCGCCCCCCTCCTACGAGCAGTACTTC
CASSQAPPSYEQYF
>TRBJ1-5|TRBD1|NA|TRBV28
TGTGCCAGCAGGGCAGGGGGCAGCAATCAGCCCCAGCATTTT
CASRAGGSNQPQHF
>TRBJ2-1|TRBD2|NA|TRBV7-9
TGTGCCAGCAGCTTTGGGAGGGCCCTTCGGGATGAGCAGTTCTTC
CASSFGRALRDEQFF
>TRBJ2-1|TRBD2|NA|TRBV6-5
TGTGCCAGCAGCCGGACTAGGAATGAGCAGTTCTTC
CASSRTRNEQFF
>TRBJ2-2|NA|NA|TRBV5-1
TGCGCCAGCAGCTTGGAGCCACAGCGGAACACCGGGGAGCTGTTTTTT
CASSLEPQRNTGELFF
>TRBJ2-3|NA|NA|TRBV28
TGTGCCAGCAGGGAGGGCGGGGTCCCAGATACGCAGTATTTT
CASREGGVPDTQYF
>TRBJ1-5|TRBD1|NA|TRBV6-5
TGTGCCAGCAGTCAGGGGGACCAGCCCCAGCATTTT
CASSQGDQPQHF
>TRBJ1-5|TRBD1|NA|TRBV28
TGTGCCAGCAGGCCGGACAGGGGCGGTACTAGCAATCAGCCCCAGCATTTT
CASRPDRGGTSNQPQHF
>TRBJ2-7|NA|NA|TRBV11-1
TGTGCCAGCAGCTTTACGAACGAGCAGTACTTC
CASSFTNEQYF
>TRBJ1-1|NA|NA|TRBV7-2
TGTGCCAGCAGCTTAGGTGCGCGCAGGGACACTGAAGCTTTCTTT
CASSLGARRDTEAFF
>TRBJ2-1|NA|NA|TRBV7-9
TGTGCCAGCAGCCAGCGGGCCCCCCACAGGGAACAGTTCTTC
CASSQRAPHREQFF
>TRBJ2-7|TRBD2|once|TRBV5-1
TGCGCCAGCAGTTTGACTAGCGGCTCCTACGAGCAGTACTTC
CASSLTSGSYEQYF
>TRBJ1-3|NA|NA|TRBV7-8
TGTGCCAGCAGCACTCCGGAGCTGGGGGGAAACACCATATATTTT
CASSTPELGGNTIYF
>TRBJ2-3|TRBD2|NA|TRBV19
TGTGCCAGTAGTATAGTTCCTAGCGGGAGATGGACAGATACGCAGTATTTT
CASSIVPSGRWTDTQYF
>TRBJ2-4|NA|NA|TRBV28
TGTGCCAGCAGTGCGAAGGCCGGCCGTCGGTACTTC
CASSAKAGRRYF
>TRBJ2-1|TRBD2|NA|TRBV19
TGTGCCAGTCGTAGCGGGAGTTATAATGAGCAGTTCTTC
CASRSGSYNEQFF
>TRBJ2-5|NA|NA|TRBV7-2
TGTGCCAGCAGCTTATGGTCCCGACAAGAGACCCAGTACTTC
CASSLWSRQETQYF
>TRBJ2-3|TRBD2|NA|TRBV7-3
TGTGCCAGCAGCTTAATGGGTGTAGCGGGAGCAGTGGGGACAGATACGCAGTATTTT
CASSLMGVAGAVGTDTQYF
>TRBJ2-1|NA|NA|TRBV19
TGTGCCAGTAGTACCTGGGCCAATGAGCAGTTCTTC
CASSTWANEQFF
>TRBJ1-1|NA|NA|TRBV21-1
TGTGCCAGCAGCAAATATCGACCGAACACTGAAGCTTTCTTT
CASSKYRPNTEAFF
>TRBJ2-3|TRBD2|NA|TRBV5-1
TGCGCCAGCAGTCGCAGCGGGGAGAGCACAGATACGCAGTATTTT
CASSRSGESTDTQYF
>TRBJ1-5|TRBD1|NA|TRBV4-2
TGTGCCAGCAGCCAACTTGGGGACAGATATAGCAATCAGCCCCAGCATTTT
CASSQLGDRYSNQPQHF
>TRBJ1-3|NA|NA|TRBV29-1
TGCAGCGTTGAAACTTCTGGAAACACCATATATTTT
CSVETSGNTIYF
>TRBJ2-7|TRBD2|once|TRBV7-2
TGTGCCAGCAGCTCACTAGCGGGAGGTACCTACGAGCAGTACTTC
CASSSLAGGTYEQYF
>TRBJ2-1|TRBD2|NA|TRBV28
TGTGCCAGCAGTCCAAGAACTAGCGGGAGGCGCAATGAGCAGTTCTTC
CASSPRTSGRRNEQFF
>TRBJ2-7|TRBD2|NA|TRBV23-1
TGCGCCAGCAGTCTAAGGACTAGCCCCTCCTACGAGCAGTACTTC
CASSLRTSPSYEQYF
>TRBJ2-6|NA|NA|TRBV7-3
TGTGCCAGCAGCTTAGGAGCAAAGGCCAACGTCCTGACTTTC
CASSLGAKANVLTF
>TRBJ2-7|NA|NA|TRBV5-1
TGCGCCAGCAGCCAGGGGGCGGGAGTTTTTTACGAGCAGTACTTC
CASSQGAGVFYEQYF
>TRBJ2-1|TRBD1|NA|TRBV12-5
TGTGCTAGTGGTAAAACAGGGGGCTACTACAATGAGCAGTTCTTC
CASGKTGGYYNEQFF
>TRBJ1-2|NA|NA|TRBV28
TGTGCCAGCCTTCGTCAGTTGAGTGGCTACACCTTC
CASLRQLSGYTF
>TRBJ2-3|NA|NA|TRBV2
TGTGCCAGCAGCTCGACAGATACGCAGTATTTT
CASSSTDTQYF
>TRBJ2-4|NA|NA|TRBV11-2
TGTGCCAGCAGCCCACTCAAGCCCATACAAGCCAAAAACATTCAGTACTTC
CASSPLKPIQAKNIQYF
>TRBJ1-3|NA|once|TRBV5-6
TGTGCCAGCAGTAGGCTGCCCGGGAGTGGAAACACCATATATTTT
CASSRLPGSGNTIYF
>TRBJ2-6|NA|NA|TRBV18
TGTGCCAGCTCACCGAGTCGGGGGACTGGGGCCAACGTCCTGACTTTC
CASSPSRGTGANVLTF
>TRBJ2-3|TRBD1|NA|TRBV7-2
TGTGCCAGCAGCTCCCGGGACAACAGGGGGCTGGGAGATACGCAGTATTTT
CASSSRDNRGLGDTQYF